Listed below are T cell receptor beta chains from one sample, sequenced in a study of T cells in Graves' hyperthyroidism and ophthalmopathy. One entry per CDR3 protein results from TCRdb running MiXCR on the multiplex PCR reads. The table includes 300,000 to 450,000 distinct CDR3 sequences, less than 15% detected once. Sequenced sample: blood. These receptor sequences come from a woman aged 18 to 35 with Graves' hyperthyroidism. The CDR3 runs from the conserved cysteine through the conserved F or W. A D gene is named only where the DNA matches it firmly. A row's size may be missing; if present it is once, few, many or a size class.

d_call j_call clone_size v_call cdr3_aa cdr3_nt
NA TRBJ1-6 many TRBV12-3/TRBV12-4 CASSRTGLGDSPLHF TGTGCCAGCAGCAGAACAGGTCTCGGGGATTCACCCCTCCACTTT
TRBD2 TRBJ2-1 many TRBV3-1 CASSRGTSGPRREQFF TGTGCCAGCAGCAGAGGGACTAGCGGTCCTAGAAGGGAGCAGTTCTTC
NA TRBJ1-1 many TRBV7-9 CASSSGRTIEAFF TGTGCCAGCAGCTCGGGACGGACGATCGAAGCTTTCTTT
NA TRBJ2-2 few TRBV5-1 CASSVDSTGTGELFF TGCGCCAGCAGCGTGGACAGTACAGGCACCGGGGAGCTGTTTTTT
NA TRBJ1-4 many TRBV5-6 CASSLLGRANEKLFF TGTGCCAGCAGCTTACTTGGCAGGGCTAATGAAAAACTGTTTTTT
NA TRBJ1-4 many TRBV11-2 CASSPAWGGQLFF TGTGCCAGCAGCCCTGCATGGGGTGGGCAACTGTTTTTT
TRBD1 TRBJ2-2 few TRBV10-3 CAIGLTGAGGELFF TGTGCCATCGGCCTAACAGGGGCTGGCGGGGAGCTGTTTTTT
NA TRBJ2-7 many TRBV6-1 CASSLLSSYEQYF TGTGCCAGCAGTTTATTAAGCTCCTACGAGCAGTACTTC
NA TRBJ2-3 many TRBV28 CASSLSSGGTASTDTQYF TGTGCCAGCAGTTTAAGTAGTGGCGGGACGGCTAGCACAGATACGCAGTATTTT
NA TRBJ2-3 many TRBV4-1 CASSQGPGVKADTQYF TGCGCCAGCAGCCAAGGTCCGGGAGTGAAGGCAGATACGCAGTATTTT
TRBD2 TRBJ2-3 many TRBV3-1 CASSQDPGGISTDTQYF TGTGCCAGCAGCCAGGATCCGGGGGGGATTAGCACAGATACGCAGTATTTT
TRBD1 TRBJ1-6 few TRBV10-2 CASTANRGGSSPLHF TGCGCCAGCACTGCAAACAGGGGAGGGAGTTCACCCCTCCACTTT
TRBD1 TRBJ2-7 many TRBV20-1 CSAMGQGDYEQYF TGCAGTGCTATGGGGCAGGGGGACTACGAGCAGTACTTC
TRBD2 TRBJ2-1 few TRBV27 CASSFLRTSGDNEQFF TGTGCCAGCAGTTTTCTCCGGACTAGCGGGGACAATGAGCAGTTCTTC
TRBD2 TRBJ2-7 many TRBV28 CASSLWGEGSYEQYF TGTGCCAGCAGTTTGTGGGGGGAGGGCTCCTACGAGCAGTACTTC
TRBD2 TRBJ2-1 many TRBV20-1 CSATSGRIEEQFF TGCAGCGCGACTAGCGGGAGAATCGAAGAGCAGTTCTTC
NA TRBJ2-2 few TRBV6-2/TRBV6-3 CASSFFTNTGELFF TGTGCCAGCAGTTTTTTTACGAACACCGGGGAGCTGTTTTTT
NA TRBJ2-7 NA TRBV7-6 CASSSNSGSYEQYF TGTGCCAGCAGCTCCAACAGCGGATCCTACGAGCAGTACTTC
NA TRBJ1-2 many TRBV12-3/TRBV12-4 CASSLAARGSNTNYGYTF TGTGCCAGCAGTTTAGCAGCCAGGGGTTCGAATACTAACTATGGCTACACCTTC
NA TRBJ2-5 many TRBV3-1 CASSQEAGLLYF TGTGCCAGCAGCCAAGAGGCGGGACTCTTGTACTTC
TRBD1 TRBJ1-1 many TRBV28 CASSPTQGVVTEAFF TGTGCCAGCAGTCCCACCCAGGGGGTGGTTACTGAAGCTTTCTTT
NA TRBJ2-7 many TRBV29-1 CSVEKEGPSSYEQYF TGCAGCGTTGAAAAGGAAGGGCCGAGCTCCTACGAGCAGTACTTC
TRBD2 TRBJ2-7 many TRBV24-1 CATSVGASGGSYEQYF TGTGCCACCAGTGTTGGAGCTAGCGGGGGCTCCTACGAGCAGTACTTC
NA TRBJ2-3 many TRBV9 CASSRGVTDTQYF TGTGCCAGCAGCAGGGGAGTCACAGATACGCAGTATTTT
NA TRBJ2-5 NA TRBV6-7 CASSCDGTQYF TGTGCCAGCAGTTGCGATGGGACCCAGTACTTC
TRBD1 TRBJ2-6 many TRBV12-3/TRBV12-4 CASRGTGGFGANVLTF TGTGCCAGCAGGGGGACAGGGGGCTTCGGGGCCAACGTCCTGACTTTC